What follows are 8 T cell receptor beta chains derived from one specimen sequenced in a study of CD8 T cells in ankylosing spondylitis. TCRdb redid the calling of the 5' RACE reads with MiXCR, one entry per CDR3 protein. The sample has roughly 230,000 distinct CDR3 sequences, 7% to 10% seen once; the top ten hold more than 4%. Input material: blood, either unsorted or a sorted T cell fraction (not recorded which). Source of these receptors: a female donor with ankylosing spondylitis or in good health (not recorded which).

This clonotype was observed at least ten times. J is TRBJ2-7 and V is TRBV20-1, with a weak D call TRBD2 (6 bases). CDR3 length equals 17 residues. The ends were cut back, 6 bases at V and 0 bases at J, with 24 bases in the middle. Germline CDR1 DFQATT, CDR2 SNEGSKA (reference sequence). This chain's CDR3 is CSARPRGLSGYSYEQYF. CDR3 in DNA: TGCAGTGCCAGACCCCGGGGACTCTCGGGATACTCCTACGAGCAGTACTTC.

This clonotype was observed at least ten times. The rearrangement joins TRBV5-1 to TRBJ1-3; D perhaps matches TRBD1 (5 bases). With 2 bases removed from V and 6 bases from J, the gap between germline ends came to 12 bases. From germline, CDR1 is SGHRS and CDR2 YFSETQ. The CDR3 contains 14 residues. The CDR3 DNA reads TGCGCCAGCAGCTTACCCGGGACCCCAAACACCATATATTTT. Amino acids: CASSLPGTPNTIYF.

This clonotype was counted many times. This CDR3 reads CASRTGGVYEQYF. CDR3 nucleotides: TGCGCCAGCCGGACAGGGGGGGTGTACGAGCAGTACTTC. The rearrangement links TRBV5-1 to TRBJ2-7; 10 bases fit TRBD1. J gave up 4 bases and V 7 bases, and 5 bases lay outside the gene matches. Germline CDR1 and CDR2: SGHRS and YFSETQ. This CDR3 has 13 residues.

In its sample, this clonotype was seen a few times. This chain connects TRBV11-2 to TRBJ2-6; perhaps TRBD1 as D (6 bases). Germline CDR1 reads SGHAT; CDR2 reads FQNNGV. V was pared by 2 bases and J by 4 bases, with 9 bases between. This CDR3 has 15 residues. DNA of the CDR3: TGTGCCAGCAGCTTACCAGGGGCGGGGGCCAACGTCCTGACTTTC. It translates to CASSLPGAGANVLTF.

DNA of the CDR3: TGTGCCAGCGAGGGGCGCACGAACACCGGGGAGCTGTTTTTT. This sequence encodes CASEGRTNTGELFF. The chain joins TRBV6-1 to TRBJ2-2; tentatively, D is TRBD1 or TRBD2 (5 bases each). Germline V gene sequence: CDR1 MNHNS, CDR2 SASEGT. V was pared by 8 bases and J by 0 bases, with 10 bases between. This CDR3 has 14 residues.

This clonotype was seen only a few times. The chain combines TRBV7-2 with TRBJ2-5, with TRBD2 identical over 7 bases. The ends lost 0 bases at V and 4 bases at J; junction bases unmatched: 5. The V gene's germline CDR1 is SGHTA and CDR2 FQGNSA. The CDR3 loop spans 15 amino acids. CDR3 sequence: CASSLAQGGRETQYF. The CDR3 DNA follows: TGTGCCAGCAGCTTAGCGCAGGGCGGGAGAGAGACCCAGTACTTC.

This chain links TRBV21-1 with TRBJ1-2. TRBV21-1 counts as a pseudogene. The CDR3 spans 16 residues. CDR3 in DNA: TGTGCCAGCAGCAAAGGAGGGAGGGAAGTTAACTATGGCTACACCTTC. As protein: CASSKGGREVNYGYTF.

This clonotype was recorded at least ten times. The chain is built from TRBV20-1 and TRBJ2-7, with TRBD2 matching 8 bases. The CDR3 covers 13 residues. Germline assignment: CDR1 DFQATT and CDR2 SNEGSKA (reference sequence). V lost 3 bases, J lost 2 bases, and 3 bases stayed unmatched. In DNA, the CDR3 is TGCAGTGCTAGCACTAGCGGTACCTACGAGCAGTACTTC. Residues: CSASTSGTYEQYF.